The present T cell receptor beta chain was sequenced within a study of T cell responses to AZD1222 COVID-19 vaccine. Study-level points and caveats: An increase in Spike-specific TCR breadth and depth was observed after two AZD1222 doses. At 160-218 and 743-854, vaccine-associated CD4 TCRs were dominant, and they spanned spike.

In the case of this clone: Its target is not known.

Clones were sequenced by immunoSEQ multiplex PCR, and TCRdb holds only the in-frame ones, with some missing. The sample comprises around 150,000 clones, about 90% of which are singletons, and around 5.9% rests with the top ten. The trim removed 6 bases at V and 4 bases at J, leaving 4 bases unmatched. This CDR3 is built from 15 residues. The germline CDR1 and CDR2 sequences are ENHRY and SYGVKD. This TCR was sampled from an adult in good health. The chain links TRBV10-3 to TRBJ2-5, with 14 nucleotides matching TRBD2. The sample was peripheral blood, taken on day 0 of AZD1222 vaccination. The CDR3 spells CAIREGLAGAETQYF. The CDR3 nucleotides are TGTGCCATCAGAGAGGGACTAGCGGGAGCAGAGACCCAGTACTTC.